One sample yielded the 29 T cell receptor beta chains listed below, sequenced in a study of stem cell transplantation in POMP-related autoinflammatory disease. TCRdb's table, derived via immunoSEQ multiplex PCR, lists solely in-frame clones and lacks some. This sample has roughly 68,000 clones, with just over 90% found just once. The specimen comprised CD4+ T cells from PBMCs, sampled after stem cell transplantation. The receptor source for this set is a human patient with POMP-related autoinflammation and immune dysregulation (PRAID). Some T cells may have originated in the graft donor.

This chain uses TRBV5-1 with TRBJ2-3; D unclear. Per germline, CDR1 SGHRS and CDR2 YFSETQ. The germline V and J ends were trimmed by 4 bases and 4 bases, with 7 bases remaining between them. The CDR3 contains 12 residues. The CDR3 nucleotides read TGCGCCAGCAGCCACCGGTCAGATACGCAGTATTTT. It is translated as CASSHRSDTQYF.

This chain uses TRBV7-8 with TRBJ2-1; D is undetermined. Germline-derived CDR1 and CDR2 are SGHVS and FQNEAQ. V lost 1 base to trimming and J lost 8 bases, with 15 bases between them. CDR3 length: 15 residues. For the CDR3, the DNA is TGTGCCAGCAGCTTAGATCTTCTCCGAGCTCATGAGCAGTTCTTC. This sequence encodes CASSLDLLRAHEQFF.

CDR3 bases: TGCGCCAGCAGCTTGGAGGTGAAAACAGATACGCAGTATTTT. Translation: CASSLEVKTDTQYF. The chain joins TRBV5-1 to TRBJ2-3; D gene uncertain. The germline V gene has CDR1 SGHRS and CDR2 YFSETQ. Trimming shortened V by 0 bases and J by 3 bases, and 8 bases separated the two germline ends. The CDR3 extends over 14 amino acids. Full variable domain (outside the CDR3, taken from reference TRBV5-1 and TRBJ2-3): KAGVTQTPRYLIKTRGQQVTLSCSPISGHRSVSWYQQTPGQGLQFLFEYFSETQRNKGNFPGRFSGRQFSNSRSEMNVSTLELGDSALYLCASSLEVKTDTQYFGPGTRLTVL.

The gene calls are TRBV5-6 and TRBJ2-2, with D tentatively TRBD1 (7 bases). The V and J ends lost 0 bases and 8 bases respectively, with 14 bases between them. Looked up from germline, CDR1 is SGHDT and CDR2 is YYEEEE. The CDR3 totals 15 residues. CDR3 amino acids: CASSLVDREVGELFF. In DNA form, the CDR3 reads TGTGCCAGCAGCTTGGTTGACAGGGAGGTGGGGGAGCTGTTTTTT.

The V gene is TRBV4-1, the J gene TRBJ1-2; TRBD1 matches at 10 bases. This CDR3 comprises 15 residues. Trimming cost V 3 bases and J 4 bases; bases outside gene matches: 5. CDR1 and CDR2 (germline): MGHRA, YSYEKL. Written as DNA, the CDR3 is TGCGCCAGCAGCCAGGGGGGACAGGGGCTCTATGGCTACACCTTC. Translated: CASSQGGQGLYGYTF.

This clone was seen a single time. This chain links TRBV5-1 with TRBJ1-5; D gene unclear. Germline V gives CDR1 SGHRS, CDR2 YFSETQ. The CDR3 is made up of 15 amino acids. V was cut by 0 bases and J by 2 bases, with 9 bases left in between. CDR3 DNA: TGCGCCAGCAGCTTGGACGGTGGCGGCAATCAGCCCCAGCATTTT. Translating it yields CASSLDGGGNQPQHF.

The chain couples TRBV4-1 to TRBJ2-3, with D possibly matching TRBD1 (6 bases). In germline, CDR1 is MGHRA, CDR2 YSYEKL. The germline V and J ends were trimmed by 4 bases and 0 bases, with 11 bases remaining between them. The CDR3 has 15 residues. The CDR3 nucleotides are TGCGCCAGCAGCCGATCCGGACAGAGCACAGATACGCAGTATTTT. This gives the protein CASSRSGQSTDTQYF.

The chain is built from TRBV5-1 and TRBJ1-4; D remains unclear. V was clipped by 0 bases and J by 1 base, with 16 bases between them. Germline assignment: CDR1 SGHRS and CDR2 YFSETQ. This CDR3 is 18 amino acids long. In nucleotides, the CDR3 is TGCGCCAGCAGCTTGGGCTTAGGCTCGGACGGAACTAATGAAAAACTGTTTTTT. It codes for CASSLGLGSDGTNEKLFF.

The V and J genes are TRBV20-1 and TRBJ1-6, with a tentative D call TRBD1 (5 bases). Trimming cost V 3 bases and J 9 bases, with 15 bases left between them. Germline V gives CDR1 DFQATT, CDR2 SNEGSKA (reference sequence). This CDR3 is built from 14 residues. Here the CDR3 reads CSASQGVGGSPLHF. Here the CDR3 DNA reads TGCAGTGCTAGTCAGGGCGTAGGAGGTTCACCCCTCCACTTT.

V is TRBV5-4 and J is TRBJ2-2; 12 nucleotides agree with TRBD2. Germline CDR1 SGHNT, CDR2 YYREEE (reference sequence). The CDR3 consists of 17 residues. Unmatched junction bases numbered 7, after V lost 3 bases and J lost 4 bases. The chain's CDR3 is CASSYTTSGRATGELFF. CDR3 sequence (DNA): TGTGCCAGCAGCTATACGACTAGCGGGAGAGCCACCGGGGAGCTGTTTTTT.

The chain recombines TRBV3-1 (or the pseudogene TRBV3-2) with TRBJ1-2, with D perhaps matching TRBD1 (5 bases). The CDR3 sequence is 14 residues long. The V gene's germline CDR1 is LGHDT and CDR2 YNNKEL (reference sequence). V shed 2 bases and J shed 8 bases, with 15 bases lying between them. Here the CDR3 reads CASSQIQGRDGYTF. In DNA form, the CDR3 reads TGTGCCAGCAGCCAAATTCAGGGAAGGGACGGCTACACCTTC.

V usage is TRBV19 and J usage is TRBJ2-2, with TRBD1 identical over 7 bases. CDR3 length: 15 amino acids. The germline gives CDR1 LNHDA, CDR2 SQIVND (reference sequence). J was trimmed by 0 bases and V by 5 bases; bases with no gene match: 3. Here the CDR3 DNA reads TGTGCCAGTAGTTGGGACAGAGCGAACACCGGGGAGCTGTTTTTT. Translated, it gives CASSWDRANTGELFF.

The CDR3 sequence: CASSQGQANTEAFF. The CDR3 coding sequence is TGCGCCAGCAGCCAAGGGCAGGCGAACACTGAAGCTTTCTTT. The J gene is TRBJ1-1, the V gene TRBV4-1, with no clear D. CDR1 is MGHRA, CDR2 YSYEKL, per germline. The CDR3 has 14 amino acids. V was clipped by 1 base and J by 1 base, with 7 bases between them.

CDR3 DNA sequence: TGTGCCAGCAGGGGGACCGCTAGCAATCAGCCCCAGCATTTT. Amino acid sequence: CASRGTASNQPQHF. The chain recombines TRBV2 with TRBJ1-5; D perhaps matches TRBD1 (5 bases). The V gene's germline CDR1 is SNHLY and CDR2 FYNNEI. The CDR3 extends over 14 amino acids. The germline V and J ends were trimmed by 6 bases and 0 bases, with 9 bases remaining between them. The full variable domain, its missing parts supplied by reference TRBV2 and TRBJ1-5, is EPEVTQTPSHQVTQMGQEVILRCVPISNHLYFYWYRQILGQKVEFLVSFYNNEISEKSEIFDDQFSVERPDGSNFTLKIRSTKLEDSAMYFCASRGTASNQPQHFGDGTRLSIL.

This clone was recorded once. This sequence joins TRBV9 and TRBJ2-7; 10 bases are a match to TRBD1. V lost 3 bases and J lost 7; bases outside the gene matches: 7. The CDR3 is 14 amino acids. Germline CDR1 SGDLS, CDR2 YYNGEE. CDR3 sequence (DNA): TGTGCCAGCAGCGCGGGACAGGGGTCAGAAGAGCAGTACTTC. Amino acid sequence: CASSAGQGSEEQYF.

This chain connects TRBV7-8 to TRBJ1-5; D is perhaps TRBD1 (5 bases). Trimming left V 1 base short and J 2 bases short, with 12 bases between. Germline assignment: CDR1 SGHVS and CDR2 FQNEAQ. The CDR3 loop spans 16 amino acids. For the CDR3, the DNA is TGTGCCAGCAGCTTAGTTGGGGGTTTCGGCAATCAGCCCCAGCATTTT. Protein product: CASSLVGGFGNQPQHF.

The chain is built from TRBV15 and TRBJ1-5, with 8 bases identical to TRBD1. The CDR3 loop spans 15 amino acids. Germline trimming cut 0 bases from V and 5 bases from J; bases unmatched to any gene: 3. Germline CDR1 is LNHNV and CDR2 is YYDKDF (reference sequence). The CDR3, as DNA: TGTGCCACCAGCAGAGAGACAGGGGATCATCAGCCCCAGCATTTT. Translated: CATSRETGDHQPQHF.

The rearrangement uses TRBV18 and TRBJ2-2; D remains ambiguous. CDR1 is KGHSH and CDR2 is LQKENI in the germline V gene. The CDR3 consists of 14 residues. Trimming took off 4 bases at V and 5 bases at J, with 11 bases between the two ends. CDR3 coding DNA: TGTGCCAGCTCACGCCCGCTACAAACCGGGGAGCTGTTTTTT. Its translation: CASSRPLQTGELFF.

The J gene is TRBJ2-3, the V gene TRBV5-1, with 13 bases identical to TRBD2. Per the germline V gene, CDR1 is SGHRS and CDR2 is YFSETQ. CDR3 length: 16 residues. J was trimmed by 6 bases and V by 4 bases; bases with no gene match: 8. CDR3 amino acids: CASSTRLAGGRDTQYF. The CDR3 region has the DNA TGCGCCAGCAGCACCCGACTAGCGGGGGGCCGGGATACGCAGTATTTT.

The gene calls are TRBV4-1 and TRBJ2-3; D gene unclear. This CDR3 has 18 amino acids. V was shortened by 4 bases and J by 1 base, with 21 bases between the two germline ends. CDR1 MGHRA and CDR2 YSYEKL come from the germline V gene. The CDR3 sequence is CASSPALTKIRGTDTQYF. CDR3 DNA sequence: TGCGCCAGCAGCCCGGCGTTGACAAAGATTCGGGGCACAGATACGCAGTATTTT.

The genes are TRBV10-2 and TRBJ2-3; TRBD1 is a possible D gene (7 bases). The CDR3 totals 16 residues. CDR1 WSHSY and CDR2 SAAADI come from the germline V gene. With 0 bases removed from V and 5 bases from J, the gap between germline ends came to 15 bases. CDR3 sequence reads: CASSESWRGLLDTQYF. The CDR3 DNA is TGCGCCAGCAGTGAGTCTTGGAGGGGGCTTTTAGATACGCAGTATTTT.

With regard to this clone: Distinct nucleotide sequences in the sample also encode this CDR3. V and J are TRBV5-1 and TRBJ2-3; maybe TRBD2 (5 bases). CDR1 is SGHRS and CDR2 is YFSETQ in the germline V gene. The V end was cut by 0 bases, the J end by 5 bases, with 10 bases between. The CDR3 is 14 amino acids. CDR3 sequence reads: CASSLGGSGDTQYF. CDR3 in DNA: TGCGCCAGCAGCTTGGGAGGGTCGGGAGATACGCAGTATTTT.

The chain recombines TRBV10-2 with TRBJ2-1, with 9 bases identical to TRBD2. The CDR3 is 17 residues long. Germline lookup yields CDR1 WSHSY and CDR2 SAAADI. Trimming took 0 bases from V and 4 from J; bases not matched to a gene: 7. Here the CDR3 DNA reads TGCGCCAGCAGTGAGTCCCCCTTAGCGGGAGAATACAATGAGCAGTTCTTC. It translates to CASSESPLAGEYNEQFF.

V and J are TRBV5-4 and TRBJ2-7; D not resolved. Trimming removed 0 bases at V and 6 bases at J, with 7 bases between. The CDR3 has 12 amino acids. The germline CDR1 and CDR2 sequences are SGHNT and YYREEE (reference sequence). The CDR3 sequence: CASSLGMGEQYF. CDR3 nucleotide sequence: TGTGCCAGCAGCTTGGGGATGGGCGAGCAGTACTTC.

The J gene is TRBJ2-5, the V gene TRBV5-1; D remains ambiguous. Germline V lookup: CDR1 SGHRS, CDR2 YFSETQ. The V end lost 0 bases, the J end lost 2 bases, and 5 bases lay between the germline ends. The CDR3 runs 13 residues. CDR3 protein: CASSLVGQETQYF. CDR3 sequence (DNA): TGCGCCAGCAGCTTGGTAGGGCAAGAGACCCAGTACTTC. Full variable domain (outside the CDR3, taken from reference TRBV5-1 and TRBJ2-5): KAGVTQTPRYLIKTRGQQVTLSCSPISGHRSVSWYQQTPGQGLQFLFEYFSETQRNKGNFPGRFSGRQFSNSRSEMNVSTLELGDSALYLCASSLVGQETQYFGPGTRLLVL.

The gene calls are TRBV6-5 and TRBJ2-1, with no clear D. V dropped 2 bases and J dropped 3 bases, with 8 bases sitting between them. The CDR3 runs 14 residues. Germline V lookup: CDR1 MNHEY, CDR2 SVGAGI. CDR3 in DNA: TGTGCCAGCAGTTACAGGGATGGCTACAATGAGCAGTTCTTC. It specifies CASSYRDGYNEQFF.

CDR3: CASSPARGRETQYF. CDR3 bases: TGTGCCAGCTCACCAGCAAGGGGGCGAGAGACCCAGTACTTC. The chain recombines TRBV18 with TRBJ2-5; 7 bases fit TRBD1. Germline V CDR1 and CDR2: KGHSH, LQKENI. CDR3 length: 14 residues. The J segment lost 4 bases and the V segment lost 2 bases, leaving 4 bases of the junction unmatched.

This clone was picked up a small number of times. V usage is TRBV18 and J usage is TRBJ2-1; D gene unclear. The germline gives CDR1 KGHSH, CDR2 LQKENI. CDR3 length equals 15 residues. V was trimmed by 2 bases and J by 0 bases, leaving 8 bases between them. The DNA of the CDR3 is TGTGCCAGCTCACCAGTGGCGGCCTCCTACAATGAGCAGTTCTTC. As protein: CASSPVAASYNEQFF.

CDR3 residues: CASKYERSVDTQYF. In nucleotides, the CDR3 is TGTGCCAGCAAGTACGAGCGGAGCGTGGATACGCAGTATTTT. This chain joins TRBV2 and TRBJ2-3, with D possibly being TRBD2 (5 bases). Germline values: CDR1 SNHLY, CDR2 FYNNEI. The CDR3 consists of 14 residues. V lost 7 bases to trimming and J lost 6 bases, with 17 bases between them.